One sample yielded the 28 T cell receptor beta chains listed below, sequenced in a study of OX40 agonist ivuxolimab in advanced cancers. Sequencing was performed with immunoSEQ multiplex PCR; in TCRdb, only in-frame clones are kept and a portion is missing. The repertoire includes 70,000 to 80,000 clones, almost 90% of them detected once, and 0.8% to 0.9% sits in the top ten. The source was CD4+ or CD8+ T cells sorted from blood, collected in a trial of the OX40 agonist ivuxolimab. The receptors here all came from an adult with an advanced solid tumor such as melanoma, head and neck, liver or kidney cancer.

The table lists this clone with a count of one. The rearrangement joins TRBV30 to TRBJ2-1, with 7 bases identical to TRBD2. Trimming cost V 1 base and J 6 bases; bases outside gene matches: 12. From germline, CDR1 is GTSNPN and CDR2 SVGIG (reference sequence). The CDR3 has 16 amino acids. The CDR3 sequence is CAWSASNQRGFNEQFF. The CDR3 DNA reads TGTGCCTGGAGTGCATCAAACCAGCGGGGCTTCAATGAGCAGTTCTTC. Full variable domain (remainder filled in from reference TRBV30 and TRBJ2-1): SQTIHQWPATLVQPVGSPLSLECTVEGTSNPNLYWYRQAAGRGLQLLFYSVGIGQISSEVPQNLSASRPQDRQFILSSKKLLLSDSGFYLCAWSASNQRGFNEQFFGPGTRLTVL.

The rearrangement links TRBV9 to TRBJ2-5; the D gene is possibly TRBD2 (5 bases). Germline CDR1 SGDLS, CDR2 YYNGEE. V was trimmed by 4 bases and J by 4 bases, leaving 14 bases between them. This CDR3 is 14 amino acids long. CDR3 DNA: TGTGCCAGCAGCCCCCGGGCTAGCCCAGAGACCCAGTACTTC. Amino acid sequence: CASSPRASPETQYF. The full variable domain, with the rest looked up from reference TRBV9 and TRBJ2-5, is DSGVTQTPKHLITATGQRVTLRCSPRSGDLSVYWYQQSLDQGLQFLIQYYNGEERAKGNILERFSAQQFPDLHSELNLSSLELGDSALYFCASSPRASPETQYFGPGTRLLVL.

V gene TRBV7-9 combines with J gene TRBJ2-2, with D possibly being TRBD2 (5 bases). Deletions cut 5 bases from V and 1 base from J, with 11 bases between. This CDR3 is built from 15 residues. Per germline, CDR1 SEHNR and CDR2 FQNEAQ (reference sequence). CDR3 DNA sequence: TGTGCCAGCAGCGTTTCGGCGGGGAACACCGGGGAGCTGTTTTTT. It yields the protein CASSVSAGNTGELFF.

The genes are TRBV6-5 and TRBJ1-3, with D possibly matching TRBD1 (5 bases). Deletions cut 4 bases from V and 3 bases from J, with 10 bases between. In germline, CDR1 is MNHEY, CDR2 SVGAGI. The CDR3 totals 14 residues. DNA of the CDR3: TGTGCCAGCAGTTTGACAGTAGGTGGAAACACCATATATTTT. It yields the protein CASSLTVGGNTIYF.

The V gene is TRBV20-1, the J gene TRBJ1-2; the D is unclear. The CDR3 has 10 residues. With 5 bases removed from V and 4 bases from J, the gap between germline ends came to 5 bases. Germline loops: CDR1 DFQATT, CDR2 SNEGSKA (reference sequence). CDR3 in amino acids: CSADIYGYTF. Written as DNA, the CDR3 is TGCAGTGCTGACATCTATGGCTACACCTTC.

The chain is built from TRBV25-1 and TRBJ2-1; D possibly corresponds to TRBD1 (6 bases). Germline V lookup: CDR1 MGHDK, CDR2 SYGVNS. Trimming pared 3 bases from V and 5 bases from J, leaving 14 bases between. The CDR3 runs to 15 residues. The CDR3 protein is CASSDPREGDNEQFF. CDR3 in DNA: TGTGCCAGCAGTGACCCCAGAGAGGGGGACAATGAGCAGTTCTTC.

The chain links TRBV11-2 to TRBJ2-2; possible D gene TRBD1, 5 bases. Deletions cut 9 bases from V and 0 bases from J, with 14 bases between. The V gene's germline CDR1 is SGHAT and CDR2 FQNNGV. CDR3 length: 15 amino acids. The CDR3 DNA reads as TGTGCCAGTTCAAGACAGTTCACGAACACCGGGGAGCTGTTTTTT. It specifies CASSRQFTNTGELFF.

The chain carries TRBV4-1 and TRBJ1-4, with a tentative D call TRBD1 (5 bases). This CDR3 is built from 15 residues. CDR1 and CDR2 (germline): MGHRA, YSYEKL. Trimming took off 0 bases at V and 3 bases at J, with 8 bases between the two ends. CDR3 DNA sequence: TGCGCCAGCAGCCAAGATCCGGGGGCTAATGAAAAACTGTTTTTT. Protein product: CASSQDPGANEKLFF.

The CDR3, as DNA: TGTGCCAGCTCACCGCTTGATACAGGGTATAATTCACCCCTCCACTTT. Translated, it gives CASSPLDTGYNSPLHF. This chain links TRBV18 with TRBJ1-6; a weak D match, TRBD1 (6 bases). The CDR3 has 16 amino acids. Germline CDR1 and CDR2: KGHSH and LQKENI. Trimming took 3 bases from V and 4 from J, leaving 13 bases between them.

This chain links TRBV9 with TRBJ2-2, with 11 bases aligning to TRBD1. CDR1 is SGDLS, CDR2 YYNGEE, per germline. Trimming removed 8 bases from V and 3 bases from J; junction bases left unmatched: 15. The length of the CDR3 is 18 residues. CDR3 loop: CARREGQGGRGDTGELFF. The CDR3, as DNA: TGTGCCAGGCGGGAGGGACAGGGGGGCCGTGGGGACACCGGGGAGCTGTTTTTT. Together with reference TRBV9 and TRBJ2-2, the CDR3 gives the full variable domain: DSGVTQTPKHLITATGQRVTLRCSPRSGDLSVYWYQQSLDQGLQFLIQYYNGEERAKGNILERFSAQQFPDLHSELNLSSLELGDSALYFCARREGQGGRGDTGELFFGEGSRLTVL.

The rearrangement links TRBV5-6 to TRBJ2-7; D perhaps matches TRBD1 (7 bases). CDR3 length equals 16 residues. Germline V gives CDR1 SGHDT, CDR2 YYEEEE. V was shortened by 0 bases and J by 3 bases, with 16 bases between the two germline ends. In DNA, the CDR3 is TGTGCCAGCAGCTTGGAACCCAGGGGGGCCTACTACGAGCAGTACTTC. Its protein product is CASSLEPRGAYYEQYF. Full variable domain (outside the CDR3, taken from reference TRBV5-6 and TRBJ2-7): DAGVTQSPTHLIKTRGQQVTLRCSPKSGHDTVSWYQQALGQGPQFIFQYYEEEERQRGNFPDRFSGHQFPNYSSELNVNALLLGDSALYLCASSLEPRGAYYEQYFGPGTRLTVT.

This clone was observed a handful of times. In the same sample, other DNA sequences code for this CDR3. The chain links TRBV28 to TRBJ2-7, with TRBD1 matching 10 bases. V dropped 4 bases and J dropped 1; count of bases not matched to a gene: 4. The length of the CDR3 is 15 residues. Germline values: CDR1 MDHEN, CDR2 SYDVKM. Here the CDR3 DNA reads TGTGCCAGCAGTTCGCCGGGACAGGGGTCCTACGAGCAGTACTTC. Protein product: CASSSPGQGSYEQYF.

The rearrangement uses TRBV7-3 and TRBJ2-3, with a weak D call TRBD1 (6 bases). The CDR3 length is 12 residues. V dropped 6 bases and J dropped 4 bases, with 8 bases sitting between them. Germline values: CDR1 SGHTA, CDR2 FQGTGA. CDR3 sequence: CASSHRADTQYF. The CDR3 coding sequence is TGTGCCAGCAGTCACAGGGCAGATACGCAGTATTTT.

This chain uses TRBV7-4 with TRBJ1-2; no reliable D call. V lost 1 base to trimming and J lost 8 bases, with 11 bases between them. CDR3 length: 13 residues. Looked up from germline, CDR1 is SGHVT and CDR2 is SQSDAQ. The CDR3 nucleotides are TGTGCCAGCAGCTTAGGCCCGGTGGGGGGCTACACCTTC. This encodes CASSLGPVGGYTF.

V is TRBV6-5 and J is TRBJ1-1; maybe TRBD1 (5 bases). Germline V gene lookup returns CDR1 MNHEY and CDR2 SVGAGI. The CDR3 totals 12 residues. V was clipped by 5 bases and J by 13 bases, with 17 bases between them. CDR3 sequence: CASSPRGAQGFF. CDR3 DNA: TGTGCCAGCAGTCCCAGAGGGGCGCAAGGTTTCTTT.

The chain joins TRBV25-1 to TRBJ2-7; perhaps TRBD1 as D (8 bases). The length of the CDR3 is 14 residues. CDR1 MGHDK and CDR2 SYGVNS come from the germline V gene. Between the trimmed V and J ends, which lost 4 bases and 4 bases, there was a span of 14 bases. CDR3 nucleotide sequence: TGTGCCAGCAGTGGAGACAGGGGAGGGTACGAGCAGTACTTC. Translated, it gives CASSGDRGGYEQYF.

The chain couples TRBV5-1 to TRBJ2-1; the D is unclear. CDR1 is SGHRS, CDR2 YFSETQ, per germline. The germline V and J ends were trimmed by 4 bases and 7 bases, with 18 bases remaining between them. This CDR3 comprises 15 residues. This CDR3 reads CASSATVTLGNEQFF. CDR3 nucleotides: TGCGCCAGCAGCGCGACGGTAACCCTAGGGAATGAGCAGTTCTTC. Full variable domain (remainder filled in from reference TRBV5-1 and TRBJ2-1): KAGVTQTPRYLIKTRGQQVTLSCSPISGHRSVSWYQQTPGQGLQFLFEYFSETQRNKGNFPGRFSGRQFSNSRSEMNVSTLELGDSALYLCASSATVTLGNEQFFGPGTRLTVL.

The CDR3 sequence: CASSSPSSGEETQYF. The CDR3 DNA follows: TGTGCCAGCAGTTCCCCCTCTAGCGGCGAAGAGACCCAGTACTTC. The rearrangement joins TRBV27 to TRBJ2-5; 7 bases line up with TRBD2. V lost 4 bases to trimming and J lost 3 bases; unmatched junction nucleotides: 8. This CDR3 has 15 amino acids. The germline gives CDR1 MNHEY, CDR2 SMNVEV (reference sequence).

This clone was seen a few times. The chain carries TRBV9 and TRBJ1-6, with 10 positions matching TRBD1. Trimming cost V 0 bases and J 3 bases; bases outside gene matches: 0. Germline values: CDR1 SGDLS, CDR2 YYNGEE. The CDR3 runs 16 residues. The CDR3: CASSVGDRGYNSPLHF. CDR3 nucleotides: TGTGCCAGCAGCGTAGGGGACAGGGGCTATAATTCACCCCTCCACTTT.

In DNA, the CDR3 is TGTGCCTGGAGGTCCGGACAGGGGGGGAATTCACCCCTCCACTTT. Residues: CAWRSGQGGNSPLHF. J is TRBJ1-6 and V is TRBV30; TRBD1 matches 10 bases. With V trimmed by 3 bases and J by 7 bases, 6 bases remained unmatched. The germline V gene encodes CDR1 GTSNPN and CDR2 SVGIG (reference sequence). This CDR3 region has 15 residues.

V gene TRBV28 combines with J gene TRBJ2-3; D gene unclear. The germline V gene encodes CDR1 MDHEN and CDR2 SYDVKM. V was cut by 2 bases and J by 0 bases, with 12 bases left in between. The CDR3 spans 16 residues. CDR3: CASSLPPGYSTDTQYF. The DNA of the CDR3 is TGTGCCAGCAGTTTACCCCCGGGCTATAGCACAGATACGCAGTATTTT. The full variable domain, rest sourced from reference TRBV28 and TRBJ2-3, is DVKVTQSSRYLVKRTGEKVFLECVQDMDHENMFWYRQDPGLGLRLIYFSYDVKMKEKGDIPEGYSVSREKKERFSLILESASTNQTSMYLCASSLPPGYSTDTQYFGPGTRLTVL.

The J gene is TRBJ2-2, the V gene TRBV5-1, with D perhaps matching TRBD1 (6 bases). Trimming pared 2 bases from V and 5 bases from J, leaving 19 bases between. The CDR3 loop spans 17 amino acids. Germline V gives CDR1 SGHRS, CDR2 YFSETQ. CDR3 amino acids: CASSFGAGTRRTGELFF. CDR3 DNA: TGCGCCAGCAGCTTTGGGGCCGGGACACGGAGGACCGGGGAGCTGTTTTTT.

This clone was seen just once. The rearrangement links TRBV6-5 to TRBJ2-7; TRBD1 aligns across 7 bases. The CDR3 covers 14 residues. J was trimmed by 2 bases and V by 7 bases; bases with no gene match: 8. Germline lookup yields CDR1 MNHEY and CDR2 SVGAGI. The CDR3 DNA is TGTGCCAGCAAGAAGGGGGCCTTGACCTACGAGCAGTACTTC. This encodes CASKKGALTYEQYF.

This rearrangement joins TRBV2 to TRBJ2-3; 7 bases match TRBD2. Germline CDR1 reads SNHLY; CDR2 reads FYNNEI. The ends lost 6 bases at V and 14 bases at J; junction bases unmatched: 17. CDR3 size: 14 residues. This CDR3 reads CASREELAQTRGYF. The DNA of the CDR3 is TGTGCCAGCAGAGAGGAACTAGCGCAAACGAGGGGGTATTTT.

V and J are TRBV6-1 and TRBJ2-3; possible D gene TRBD1, 6 bases. The V end lost 7 bases, the J end lost 4 bases, and 15 bases lay between the germline ends. The CDR3 length is 14 residues. Germline assignment: CDR1 MNHNS and CDR2 SASEGT. CDR3 sequence reads: CASTETGYADTQYF. For the CDR3, the DNA is TGTGCCAGCACCGAGACAGGTTACGCAGATACGCAGTATTTT.

This sequence joins TRBV7-2 and TRBJ2-7; possible D gene TRBD1, 5 bases. With 3 bases removed from V and 4 bases from J, the gap between germline ends came to 13 bases. The CDR3 is 14 residues long. Germline CDR1 is SGHTA and CDR2 is FQGNSA. The DNA for the CDR3 is TGTGCCAGCAGCTTTAGGGGTCAGGGATACGAGCAGTACTTC. It specifies CASSFRGQGYEQYF.

This rearrangement joins TRBV19 to TRBJ2-2; weak D call: TRBD2 (6 bases). V was pared by 7 bases and J by 6 bases, with 12 bases between. This CDR3 contains 13 residues. CDR1 is LNHDA, CDR2 SQIVND, per germline (reference sequence). Here the CDR3 reads CASNGGGSGELFF. CDR3 DNA: TGTGCCAGTAATGGTGGGGGGTCCGGGGAGCTGTTTTTT.

The chain couples TRBV4-3 to TRBJ2-3; possibly TRBD1 or TRBD2 for D (5 bases each). The CDR3 runs to 15 residues. V lost 0 bases and J 2 bases, leaving 9 bases between the germline ends. Germline loops: CDR1 LGHNA, CDR2 YSLEER. The CDR3 coding sequence is TGCGCCAGCAGCCAAGACAGGGACCTCACAGATACGCAGTATTTT. It yields the protein CASSQDRDLTDTQYF.